This T cell receptor beta chain was profiled in a study of blood T cells in healthy people across ages. Across the study: About one barcoded beta molecule was captured per two T cells (by template switching).

The V gene's germline CDR1 is MNHNS and CDR2 SASEGT. This CDR3 is 12 amino acids long. Primers used in a second PCR of roughly 6 to 12 cycles were a sample-barcoded 5' primer and a J-beta primer mix. TCRdb re-called the 5' RACE reads through MiXCR, storing one row per CDR3 protein. The sample has 800,000 or so distinct CDR3 sequences, about 45% seen once. General study points: Samples with more naive T cells showed higher observed beta diversity.

Concerning this clonotype itself: Its antigen is unidentified. The junction and the germline gene differ at one end; a read error may be behind it.

The TCR originated in an elderly man in good health. The chain joins TRBV6-1 to TRBJ2-2, with TRBD2 identical over 7 bases. Sequencing was done on a sample of blood. The CDR3 here is CASRDVARELFF. The CDR3 nucleotides read TGTGCCAGCAGGGACGTAGCGCGGGAGTTGTTTTTT.